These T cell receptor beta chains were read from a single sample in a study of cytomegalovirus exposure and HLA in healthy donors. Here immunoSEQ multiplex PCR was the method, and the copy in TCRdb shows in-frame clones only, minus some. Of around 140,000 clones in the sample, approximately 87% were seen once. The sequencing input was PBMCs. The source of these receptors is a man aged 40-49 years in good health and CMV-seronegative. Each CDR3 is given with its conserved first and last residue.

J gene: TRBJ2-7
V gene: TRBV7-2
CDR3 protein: CASSRSGNYEQYF

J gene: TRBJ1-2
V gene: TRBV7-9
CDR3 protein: CASSGQGAGGYTF

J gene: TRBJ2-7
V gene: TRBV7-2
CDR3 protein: CASSLERGSYEQYF

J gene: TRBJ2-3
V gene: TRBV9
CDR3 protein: CASSVRERTDTQYF

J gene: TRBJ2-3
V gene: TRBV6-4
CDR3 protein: CASSRDLRDTQYF

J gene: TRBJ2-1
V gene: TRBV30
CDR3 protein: CAWSFTSGTRNEQFF

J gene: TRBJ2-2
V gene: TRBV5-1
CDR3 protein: CASSLATSSNGELFF

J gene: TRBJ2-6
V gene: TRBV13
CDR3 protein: CASSLTSSGANVLTF

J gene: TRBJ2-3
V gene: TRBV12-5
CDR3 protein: CASGLALAGVTDTQYF

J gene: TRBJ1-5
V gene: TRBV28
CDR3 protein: CASSLSLDQPQHF

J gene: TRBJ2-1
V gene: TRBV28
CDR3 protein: CASSGWTGGNEQFF

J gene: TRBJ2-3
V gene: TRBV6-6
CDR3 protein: CASRPLPDTQYF

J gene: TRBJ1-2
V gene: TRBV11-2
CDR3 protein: CASSSPQEGYGYTF

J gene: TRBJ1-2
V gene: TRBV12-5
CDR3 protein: CASGLVPPGQGWGYTF

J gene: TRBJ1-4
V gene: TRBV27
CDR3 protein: CASRAKGNPQLNEKLFF

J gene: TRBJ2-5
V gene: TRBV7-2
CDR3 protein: CASSPRTGPGGLETQYF

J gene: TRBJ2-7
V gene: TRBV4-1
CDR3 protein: CASKVALQGYEQYF

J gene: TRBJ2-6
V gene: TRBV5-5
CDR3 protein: CASSPGQVYSGANVLTF

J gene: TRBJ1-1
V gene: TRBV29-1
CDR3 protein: CSVEGTGGFTEAFF

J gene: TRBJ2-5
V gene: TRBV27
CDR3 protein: CASSPPGRETQYF

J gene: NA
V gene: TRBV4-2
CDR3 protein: CASSQASGRYYEQYF

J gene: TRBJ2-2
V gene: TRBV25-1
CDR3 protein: CASRVQGTGELFF

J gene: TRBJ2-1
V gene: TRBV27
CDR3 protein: CASSWDRESGQFF

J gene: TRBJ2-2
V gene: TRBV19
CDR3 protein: CASSRGTGQVEITGELFF

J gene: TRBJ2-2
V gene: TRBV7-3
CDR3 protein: CASSFLGQGATGELFF

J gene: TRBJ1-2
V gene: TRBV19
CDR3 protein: CASSQQARYGYTF

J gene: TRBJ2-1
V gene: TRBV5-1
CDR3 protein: CASSLGGGPYNEQFF

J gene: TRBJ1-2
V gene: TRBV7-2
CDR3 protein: CASSLSGQLIGDGYTF

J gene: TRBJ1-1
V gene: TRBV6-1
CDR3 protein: CASSRGGGTEAFF

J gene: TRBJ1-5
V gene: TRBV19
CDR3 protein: CASSKSRQGSQPQHF

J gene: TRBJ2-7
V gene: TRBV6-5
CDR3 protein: CASSYGPGAYEQYF

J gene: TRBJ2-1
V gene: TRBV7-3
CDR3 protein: CASSLRGREQFF

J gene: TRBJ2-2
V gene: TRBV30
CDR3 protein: CAWSPRRGELFF

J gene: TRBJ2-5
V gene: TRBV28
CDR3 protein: CASSLDDRGETQYF

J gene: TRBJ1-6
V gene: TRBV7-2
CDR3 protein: CASSWPGNSPLHF

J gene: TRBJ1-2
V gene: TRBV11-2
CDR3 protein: CASSPSGGSHYGYTF

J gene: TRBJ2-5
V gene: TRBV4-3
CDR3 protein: CASSQDSGETQYF

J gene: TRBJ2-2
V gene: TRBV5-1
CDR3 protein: CASSFGGSNTGELFF

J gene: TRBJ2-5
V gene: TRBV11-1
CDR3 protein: CASSNSGRIDETQYF

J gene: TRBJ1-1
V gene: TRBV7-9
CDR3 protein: CASSLVSQGNTEAFF

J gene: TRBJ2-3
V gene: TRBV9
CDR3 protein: CASSVVASFHSSTDTQYF

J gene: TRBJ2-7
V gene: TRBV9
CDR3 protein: CASSSGARDEQYF

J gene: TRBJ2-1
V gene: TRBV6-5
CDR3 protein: CASSYSRRNEQFF

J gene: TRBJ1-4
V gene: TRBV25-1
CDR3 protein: CASSPRGHSEKLFF

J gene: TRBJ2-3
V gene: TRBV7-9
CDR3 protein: CASSPSTSTDTQYF

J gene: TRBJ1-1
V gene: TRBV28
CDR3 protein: CASSPPSVNAFF

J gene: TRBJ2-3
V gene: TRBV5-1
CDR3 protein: CASSRTGGTDTQYF

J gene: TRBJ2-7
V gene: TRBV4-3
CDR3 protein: CASSQTANYRGYEQYF

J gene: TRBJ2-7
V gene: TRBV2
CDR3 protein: CASHASSGSIDEQYF

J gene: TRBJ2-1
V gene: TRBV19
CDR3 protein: CASSIDRSVYNEQFF

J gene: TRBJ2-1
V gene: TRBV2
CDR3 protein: CASSERFAGVGDEQFF

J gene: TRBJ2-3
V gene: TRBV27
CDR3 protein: CASSGAGGPDTQYF

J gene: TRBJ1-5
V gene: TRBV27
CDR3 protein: CASRPVGALQPQHF

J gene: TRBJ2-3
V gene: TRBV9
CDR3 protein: CASSVATGTSTDTQYF

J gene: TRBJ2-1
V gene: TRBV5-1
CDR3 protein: CASSLEVTSGGVRSLYNEQFF